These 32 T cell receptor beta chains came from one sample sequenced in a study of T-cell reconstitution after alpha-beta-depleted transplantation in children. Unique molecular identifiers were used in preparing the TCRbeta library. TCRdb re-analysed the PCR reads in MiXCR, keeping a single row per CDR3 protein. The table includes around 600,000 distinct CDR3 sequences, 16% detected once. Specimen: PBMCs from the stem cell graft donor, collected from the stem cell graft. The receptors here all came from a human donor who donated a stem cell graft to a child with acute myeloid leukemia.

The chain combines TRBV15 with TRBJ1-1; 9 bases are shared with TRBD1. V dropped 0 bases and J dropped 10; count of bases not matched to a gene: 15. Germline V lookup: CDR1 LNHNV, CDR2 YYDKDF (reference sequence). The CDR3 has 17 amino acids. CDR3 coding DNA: TGTGCCACCAGCAGAGATCGGCCGGGACAGGGAGATAGTAGAGCTTTCTTT. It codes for CATSRDRPGQGDSRAFF.

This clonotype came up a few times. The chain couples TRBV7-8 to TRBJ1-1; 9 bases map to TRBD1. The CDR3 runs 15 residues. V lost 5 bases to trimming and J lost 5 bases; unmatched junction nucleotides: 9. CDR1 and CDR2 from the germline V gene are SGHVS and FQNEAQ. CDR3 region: CASSLFGQGTTEAFF. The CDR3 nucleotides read TGTGCCAGCAGCCTATTCGGACAGGGGACAACTGAAGCTTTCTTT.

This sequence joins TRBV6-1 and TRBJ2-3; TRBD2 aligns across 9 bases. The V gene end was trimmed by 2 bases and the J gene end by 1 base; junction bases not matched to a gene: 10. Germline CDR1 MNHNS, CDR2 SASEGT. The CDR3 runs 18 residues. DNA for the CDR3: TGTGCCAGCAGTGAATCGGCGGGGGGGAGGACGGGCACAGATACGCAGTATTTT. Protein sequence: CASSESAGGRTGTDTQYF.

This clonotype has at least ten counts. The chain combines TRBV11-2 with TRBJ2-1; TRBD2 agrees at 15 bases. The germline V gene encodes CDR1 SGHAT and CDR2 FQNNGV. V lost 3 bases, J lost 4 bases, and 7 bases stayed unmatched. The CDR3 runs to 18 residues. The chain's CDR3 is CASSFDPGLAGGYNEQFF. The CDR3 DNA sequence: TGTGCCAGCAGCTTCGATCCGGGACTAGCGGGGGGTTACAATGAGCAGTTCTTC.

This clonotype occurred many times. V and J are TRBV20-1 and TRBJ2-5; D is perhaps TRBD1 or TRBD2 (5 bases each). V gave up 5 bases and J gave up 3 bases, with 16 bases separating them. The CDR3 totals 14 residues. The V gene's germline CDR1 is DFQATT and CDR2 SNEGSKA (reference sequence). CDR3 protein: CSALPGRSKETQYF. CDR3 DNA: TGCAGTGCTCTACCGGGACGTAGTAAAGAGACCCAGTACTTC.

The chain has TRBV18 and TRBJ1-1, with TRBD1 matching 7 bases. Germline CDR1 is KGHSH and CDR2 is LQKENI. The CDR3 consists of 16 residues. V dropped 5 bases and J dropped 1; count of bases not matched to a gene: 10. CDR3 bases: TGTGCCAGCTCAATCTCGGGACAGTTGGGGAACACTGAAGCTTTCTTT. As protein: CASSISGQLGNTEAFF.

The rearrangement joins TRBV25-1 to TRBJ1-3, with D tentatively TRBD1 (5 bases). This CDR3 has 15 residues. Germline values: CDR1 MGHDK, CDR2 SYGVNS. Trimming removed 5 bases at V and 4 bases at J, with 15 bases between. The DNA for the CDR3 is TGTGCCAGCAGTCTAGAGGAGGGGACGGGAAACACCATATATTTT. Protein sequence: CASSLEEGTGNTIYF. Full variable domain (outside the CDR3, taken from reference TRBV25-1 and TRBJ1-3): EADIYQTPRYLVIGTGKKITLECSQTMGHDKMYWYQQDPGMELHLIHYSYGVNSTEKGDLSSESTVSRIRTEHFPLTLESARPSHTSQYLCASSLEEGTGNTIYFGEGSWLTVV.

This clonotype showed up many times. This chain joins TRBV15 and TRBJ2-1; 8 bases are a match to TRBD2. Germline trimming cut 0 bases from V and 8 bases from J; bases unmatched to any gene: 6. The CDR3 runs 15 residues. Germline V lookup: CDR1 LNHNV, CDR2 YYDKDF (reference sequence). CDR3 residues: CATSRDLAGGYEQFF. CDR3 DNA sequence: TGTGCCACCAGCAGAGATCTTGCGGGGGGCTATGAGCAGTTCTTC.

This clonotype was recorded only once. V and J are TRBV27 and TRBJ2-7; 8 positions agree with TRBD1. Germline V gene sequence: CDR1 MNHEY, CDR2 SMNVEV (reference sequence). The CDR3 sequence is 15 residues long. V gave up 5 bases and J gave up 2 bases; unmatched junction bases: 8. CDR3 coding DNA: TGTGCCAGCAGTCGACAGTGGACAGGGACCTACGAGCAGTACTTC. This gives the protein CASSRQWTGTYEQYF.

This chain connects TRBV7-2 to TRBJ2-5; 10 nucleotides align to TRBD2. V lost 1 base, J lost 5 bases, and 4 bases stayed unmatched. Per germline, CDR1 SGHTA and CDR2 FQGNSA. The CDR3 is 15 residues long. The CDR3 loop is CASSLETTSGETQYF. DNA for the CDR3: TGTGCCAGCAGCTTAGAGACGACTAGCGGGGAGACCCAGTACTTC.

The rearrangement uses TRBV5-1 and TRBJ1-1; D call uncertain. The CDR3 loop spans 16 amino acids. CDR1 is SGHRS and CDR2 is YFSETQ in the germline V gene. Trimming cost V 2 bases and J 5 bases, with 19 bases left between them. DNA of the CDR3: TGCGCCAGCAGCTTAGGTCCAGGTGAGGGCGAGACTGAAGCTTTCTTT. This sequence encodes CASSLGPGEGETEAFF.

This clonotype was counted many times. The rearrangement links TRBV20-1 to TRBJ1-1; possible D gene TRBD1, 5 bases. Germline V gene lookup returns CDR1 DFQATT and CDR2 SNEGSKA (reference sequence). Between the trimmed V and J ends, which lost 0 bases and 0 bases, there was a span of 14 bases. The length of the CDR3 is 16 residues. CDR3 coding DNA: TGCAGTGCTAGAGAACACGACAGCAGTATGAACACTGAAGCTTTCTTT. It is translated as CSAREHDSSMNTEAFF.

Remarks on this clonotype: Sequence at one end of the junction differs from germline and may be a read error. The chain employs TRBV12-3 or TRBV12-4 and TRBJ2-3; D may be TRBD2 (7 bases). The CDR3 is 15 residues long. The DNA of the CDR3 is TGTGCCAGCAGTTTGCGGGGGCCCAGCACATATACGCAGTATTTT. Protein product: CASSLRGPSTYTQYF.

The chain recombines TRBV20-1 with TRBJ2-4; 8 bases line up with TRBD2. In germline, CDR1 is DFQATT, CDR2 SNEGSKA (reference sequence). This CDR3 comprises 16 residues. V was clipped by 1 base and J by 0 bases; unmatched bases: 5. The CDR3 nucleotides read TGCAGTGCTAGAGGGCTAGCGGGCTTAGCCAAAAACATTCAGTACTTC. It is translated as CSARGLAGLAKNIQYF.

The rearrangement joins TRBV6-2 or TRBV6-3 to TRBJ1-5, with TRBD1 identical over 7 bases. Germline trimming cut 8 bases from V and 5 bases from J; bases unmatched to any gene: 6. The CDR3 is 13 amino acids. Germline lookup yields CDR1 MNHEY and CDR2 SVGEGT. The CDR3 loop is CASGLGGHQPQHF. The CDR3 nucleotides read TGTGCCAGCGGCCTAGGGGGCCATCAGCCCCAGCATTTT.

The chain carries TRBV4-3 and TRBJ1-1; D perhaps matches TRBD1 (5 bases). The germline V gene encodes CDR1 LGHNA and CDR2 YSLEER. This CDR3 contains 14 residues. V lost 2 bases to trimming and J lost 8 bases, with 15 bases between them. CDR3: CASSQTLPGREAFF. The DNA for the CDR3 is TGCGCCAGCAGCCAAACGTTACCGGGGCGAGAAGCTTTCTTT.

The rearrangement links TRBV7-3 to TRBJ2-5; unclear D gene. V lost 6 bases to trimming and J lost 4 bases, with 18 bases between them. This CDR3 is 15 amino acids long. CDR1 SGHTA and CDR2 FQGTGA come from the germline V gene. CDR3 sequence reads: CASRKGGLPGETQYF. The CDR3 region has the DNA TGTGCCAGCAGGAAGGGCGGCCTCCCAGGAGAGACCCAGTACTTC.

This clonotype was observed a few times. The CDR3 nucleotides read TGTGCCAGCACCCGGACTAATGAGCAGTTCTTC. This sequence encodes CASTRTNEQFF. V is TRBV7-9 and J is TRBJ2-1; D may be TRBD2 (5 bases). The ends were cut back, 7 bases at V and 7 bases at J, with 8 bases in the middle. Germline-derived CDR1 and CDR2 are SEHNR and FQNEAQ (reference sequence). The CDR3 totals 11 residues. The whole variable domain, filled in from reference TRBV7-9 and TRBJ2-1, reads DTGVSQNPRHKITKRGQNVTFRCDPISEHNRLYWYRQTLGQGPEFLTYFQNEAQLEKSRLLSDRFSAERPKGSFSTLEIQRTEQGDSAMYLCASTRTNEQFFGPGTRLTVL.

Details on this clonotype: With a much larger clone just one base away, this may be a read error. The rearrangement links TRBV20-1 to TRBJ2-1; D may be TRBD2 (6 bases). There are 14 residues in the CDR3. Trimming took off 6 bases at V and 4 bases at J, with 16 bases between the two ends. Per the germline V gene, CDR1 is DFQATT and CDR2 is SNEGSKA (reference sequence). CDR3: CSAREAGLYNEQFF. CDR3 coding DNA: TGCAGTGCCCGAGAGGCGGGGTTGTACAATGAGCAGTTCTTC.

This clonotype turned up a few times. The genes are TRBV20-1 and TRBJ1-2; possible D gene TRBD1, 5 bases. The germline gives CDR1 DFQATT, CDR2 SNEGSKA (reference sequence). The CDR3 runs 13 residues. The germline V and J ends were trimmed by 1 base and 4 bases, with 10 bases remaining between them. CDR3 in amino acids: CSARVEGRYGYTF. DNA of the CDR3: TGCAGTGCTAGAGTTGAGGGGCGCTATGGCTACACCTTC.

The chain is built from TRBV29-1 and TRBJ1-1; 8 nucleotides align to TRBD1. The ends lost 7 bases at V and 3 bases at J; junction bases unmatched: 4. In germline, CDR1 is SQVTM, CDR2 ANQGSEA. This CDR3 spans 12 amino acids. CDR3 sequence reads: CSAQGAYTEAFF. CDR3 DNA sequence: TGCAGCGCTCAGGGGGCGTACACTGAAGCTTTCTTT.

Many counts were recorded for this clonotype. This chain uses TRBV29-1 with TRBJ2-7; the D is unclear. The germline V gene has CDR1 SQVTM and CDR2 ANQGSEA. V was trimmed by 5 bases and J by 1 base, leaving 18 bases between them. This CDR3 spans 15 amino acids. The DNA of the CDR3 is TGCAGCGTTCTCCAGAGGCTCACGGCGTCCTACGAGCAGTACTTC. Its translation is CSVLQRLTASYEQYF.

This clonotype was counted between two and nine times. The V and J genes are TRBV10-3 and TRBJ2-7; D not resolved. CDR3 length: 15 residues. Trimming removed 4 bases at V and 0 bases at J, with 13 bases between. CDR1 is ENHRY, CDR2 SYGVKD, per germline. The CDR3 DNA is TGTGCCATCAGTGGTGTGGAGTACCCCTCCTACGAGCAGTACTTC. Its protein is CAISGVEYPSYEQYF.

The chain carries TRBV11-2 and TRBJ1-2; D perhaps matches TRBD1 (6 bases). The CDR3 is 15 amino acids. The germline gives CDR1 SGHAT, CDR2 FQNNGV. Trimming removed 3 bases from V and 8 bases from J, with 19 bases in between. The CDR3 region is CASSFVGSGAGGYTF. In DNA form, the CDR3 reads TGTGCCAGCAGCTTTGTTGGCTCGGGGGCAGGGGGCTACACCTTC.

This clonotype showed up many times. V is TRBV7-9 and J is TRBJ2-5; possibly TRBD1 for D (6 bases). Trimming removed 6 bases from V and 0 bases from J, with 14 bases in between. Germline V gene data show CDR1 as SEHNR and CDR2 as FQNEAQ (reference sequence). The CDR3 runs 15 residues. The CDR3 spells CASSRQAGYQETQYF. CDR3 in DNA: TGTGCCAGCAGTCGACAGGCCGGGTACCAAGAGACCCAGTACTTC.

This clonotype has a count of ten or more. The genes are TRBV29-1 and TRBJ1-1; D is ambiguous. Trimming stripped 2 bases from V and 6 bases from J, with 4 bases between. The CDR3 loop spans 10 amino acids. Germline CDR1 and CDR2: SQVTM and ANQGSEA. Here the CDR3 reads CSVETAEAFF. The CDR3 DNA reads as TGCAGCGTTGAAACAGCTGAAGCTTTCTTT. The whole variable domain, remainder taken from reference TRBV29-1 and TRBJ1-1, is SAVISQKPSRDICQRGTSLTIQCQVDSQVTMMFWYRQQPGQSLTLIATANQGSEATYESGFVIDKFPISRPNLTFSTLTVSNMSPEDSSIYLCSVETAEAFFGQGTRLTVV.

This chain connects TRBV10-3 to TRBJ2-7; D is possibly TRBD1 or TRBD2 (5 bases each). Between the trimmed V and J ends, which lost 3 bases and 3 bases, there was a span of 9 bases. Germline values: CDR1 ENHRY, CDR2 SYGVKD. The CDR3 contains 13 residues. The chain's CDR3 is CAISDVGDYEQYF. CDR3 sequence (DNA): TGTGCCATCAGTGATGTGGGGGACTACGAGCAGTACTTC.

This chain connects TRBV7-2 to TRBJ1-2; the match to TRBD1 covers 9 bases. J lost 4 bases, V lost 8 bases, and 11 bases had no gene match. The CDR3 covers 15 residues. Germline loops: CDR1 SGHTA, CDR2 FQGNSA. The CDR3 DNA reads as TGTGCCAGCCGTCCCGGGACAGGGTTCACCTATGGCTACACCTTC. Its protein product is CASRPGTGFTYGYTF. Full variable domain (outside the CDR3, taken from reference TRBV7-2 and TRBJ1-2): GAGVSQSPSNKVTEKGKDVELRCDPISGHTALYWYRQSLGQGLEFLIYFQGNSAPDKSGLPSDRFSAERTGGSVSTLTIQRTQQEDSAVYLCASRPGTGFTYGYTFGSGTRLTVV.

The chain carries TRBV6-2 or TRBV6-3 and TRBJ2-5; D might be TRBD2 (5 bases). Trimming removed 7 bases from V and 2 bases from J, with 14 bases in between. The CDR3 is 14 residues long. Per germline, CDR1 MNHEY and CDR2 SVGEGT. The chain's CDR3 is CASNNRGSQETQYF. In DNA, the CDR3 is TGTGCCAGCAACAACCGAGGGTCGCAAGAGACCCAGTACTTC.

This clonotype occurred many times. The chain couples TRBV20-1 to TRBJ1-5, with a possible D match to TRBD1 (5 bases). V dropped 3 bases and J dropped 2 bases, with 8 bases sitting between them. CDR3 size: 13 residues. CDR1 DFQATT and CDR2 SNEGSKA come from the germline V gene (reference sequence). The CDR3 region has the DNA TGCAGTGCTAGTCCGACAGGCAATCAGCCCCAGCATTTT. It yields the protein CSASPTGNQPQHF.

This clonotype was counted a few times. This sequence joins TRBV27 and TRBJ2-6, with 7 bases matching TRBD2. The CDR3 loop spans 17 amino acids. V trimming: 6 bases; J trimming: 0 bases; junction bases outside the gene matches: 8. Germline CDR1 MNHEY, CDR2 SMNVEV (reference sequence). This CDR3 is CASRTAWEGSGANVLTF. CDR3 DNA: TGTGCCAGCAGGACAGCCTGGGAGGGCTCTGGGGCCAACGTCCTGACTTTC.

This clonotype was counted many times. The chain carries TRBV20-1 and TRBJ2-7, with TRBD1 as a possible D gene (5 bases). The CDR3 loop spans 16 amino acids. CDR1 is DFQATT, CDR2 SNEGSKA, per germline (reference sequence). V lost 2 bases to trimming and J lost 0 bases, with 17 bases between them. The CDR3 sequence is CSARSLDSPLSYEQYF. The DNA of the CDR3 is TGCAGTGCTAGATCCCTAGACAGTCCCCTCTCCTACGAGCAGTACTTC.